This T cell receptor beta chain originates from a study of T cell repertoires in cytomegalovirus infection. Study as a whole: Matching HLA type and CMV infection were both indicated by public TCR beta signatures. Points from the study as a whole: In two of eight donors, the top clonotype was HLA-C-restricted CMV-specific. CMV carriers having the relevant HLA were flagged by cumulative public TCR beta family frequency.

Each CDR3 protein gets one entry after TCRdb re-called the reads with MiXCR. The sample yields about 130,000 distinct CDR3 sequences, around 25% seen once. Germline CDR1 and CDR2: SGHTA and FQGNSA. The CDR3 runs 16 residues. Trimming removed 1 base from V and 4 bases from J, with 14 bases in between. The sample holds a few counts of this clonotype. Its antigen is currently unknown. This TCR came from a human donor in good health (CMV status not recorded). Some clones in this sample may be carry-over from other donors' samples. The rearrangement uses TRBV7-2 and TRBJ1-5; a possible D gene is TRBD1 (6 bases). Sequenced: PBMCs, sequenced either directly or after in vitro stimulation (not recorded which). The CDR3 loop reads CASSLGVQGRNQPQHF. The CDR3 bases are TGTGCCAGCAGCTTAGGGGTGCAGGGGAGGAATCAGCCCCAGCATTTT.